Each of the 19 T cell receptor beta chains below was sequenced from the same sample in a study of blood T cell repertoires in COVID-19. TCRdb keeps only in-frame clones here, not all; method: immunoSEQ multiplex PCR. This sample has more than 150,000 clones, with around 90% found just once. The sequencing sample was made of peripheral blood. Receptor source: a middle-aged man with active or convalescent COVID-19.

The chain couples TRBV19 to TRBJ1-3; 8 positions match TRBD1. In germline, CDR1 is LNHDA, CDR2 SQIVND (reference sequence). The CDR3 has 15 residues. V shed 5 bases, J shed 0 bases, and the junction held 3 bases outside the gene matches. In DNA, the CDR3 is TGTGCCAGTAGTCGGACAGGGAGCTCTGGAAACACCATATATTTT. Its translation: CASSRTGSSGNTIYF.

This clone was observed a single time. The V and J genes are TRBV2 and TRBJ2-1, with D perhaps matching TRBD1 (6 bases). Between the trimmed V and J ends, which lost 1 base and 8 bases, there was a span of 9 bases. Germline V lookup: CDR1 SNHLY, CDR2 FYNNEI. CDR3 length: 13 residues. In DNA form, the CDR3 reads TGTGCCAGCAGTGAAGACCACAGGGATGAGCAGTTCTTC. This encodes CASSEDHRDEQFF.

CDR3 nucleotides: TGTGCCAGCAGCCCAGAGAACGGGTTGCGGGAGCAGTACTTC. Its translation is CASSPENGLREQYF. The chain recombines TRBV9 with TRBJ2-7; no clear D gene. CDR3 length equals 14 residues. Germline loops: CDR1 SGDLS, CDR2 YYNGEE. The V end lost 4 bases, the J end lost 7 bases, and 18 bases lay between the germline ends.

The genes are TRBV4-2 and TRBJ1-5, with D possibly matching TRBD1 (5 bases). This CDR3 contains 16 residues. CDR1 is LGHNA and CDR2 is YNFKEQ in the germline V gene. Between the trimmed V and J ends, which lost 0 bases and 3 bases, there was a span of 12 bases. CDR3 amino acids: CASSQEVRGDNQPQHF. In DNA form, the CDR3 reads TGTGCCAGCAGCCAAGAGGTCCGGGGGGACAATCAGCCCCAGCATTTT.

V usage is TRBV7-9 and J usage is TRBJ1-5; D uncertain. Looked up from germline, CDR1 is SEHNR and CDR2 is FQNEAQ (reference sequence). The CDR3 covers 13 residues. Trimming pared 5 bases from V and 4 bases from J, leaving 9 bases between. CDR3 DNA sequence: TGTGCCAGCAGCCTCCAGGAAAATCAGCCCCAGCATTTT. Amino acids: CASSLQENQPQHF.

The CDR3 DNA sequence: TGCAGTGCTAGTACGGGACTAGCGGGGGGGGTCCAAGAGACCCAGTACTTC. Its translation: CSASTGLAGGVQETQYF. The V gene is TRBV20-1, the J gene TRBJ2-5, with 16 bases fitting TRBD2. The CDR3 spans 17 residues. J was trimmed by 1 base and V by 3 bases; bases with no gene match: 5. Germline V gives CDR1 DFQATT, CDR2 SNEGSKA (reference sequence).

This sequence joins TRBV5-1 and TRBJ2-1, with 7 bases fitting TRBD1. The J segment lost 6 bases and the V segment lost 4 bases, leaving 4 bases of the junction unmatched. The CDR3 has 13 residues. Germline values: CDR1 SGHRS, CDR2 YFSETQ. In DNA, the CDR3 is TGCGCCAGCAGCCTCGGGACAGCCAATGAGCAGTTCTTC. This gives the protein CASSLGTANEQFF.

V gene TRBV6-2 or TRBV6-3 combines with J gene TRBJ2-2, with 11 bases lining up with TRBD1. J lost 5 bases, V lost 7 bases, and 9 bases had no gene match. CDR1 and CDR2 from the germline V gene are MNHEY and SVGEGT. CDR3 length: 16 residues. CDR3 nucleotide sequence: TGTGCCAGCATCTACTCCGGGACAGGGGGAACCGGGGAGCTGTTTTTT. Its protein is CASIYSGTGGTGELFF.

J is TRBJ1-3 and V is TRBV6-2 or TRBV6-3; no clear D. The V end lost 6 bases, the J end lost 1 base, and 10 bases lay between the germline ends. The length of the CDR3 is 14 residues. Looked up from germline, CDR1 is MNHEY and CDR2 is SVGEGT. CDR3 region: CASSLTRSGNTIYF. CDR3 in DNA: TGTGCCAGCAGCTTGACACGTTCTGGAAACACCATATATTTT.

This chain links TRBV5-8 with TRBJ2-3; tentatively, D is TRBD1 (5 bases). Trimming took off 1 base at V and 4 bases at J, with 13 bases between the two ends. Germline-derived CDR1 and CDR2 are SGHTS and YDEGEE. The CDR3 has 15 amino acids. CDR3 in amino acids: CASSLYRLSADTQYF. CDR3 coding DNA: TGTGCCAGCAGCTTGTACAGGTTGTCGGCAGATACGCAGTATTTT.

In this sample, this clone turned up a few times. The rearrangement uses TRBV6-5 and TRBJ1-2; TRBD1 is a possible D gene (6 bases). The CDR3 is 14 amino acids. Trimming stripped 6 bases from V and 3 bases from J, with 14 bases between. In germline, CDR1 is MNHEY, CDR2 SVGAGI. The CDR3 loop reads CASSRVGGHYGYTF. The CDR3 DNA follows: TGTGCCAGCAGCCGAGTCGGGGGGCACTATGGCTACACCTTC.

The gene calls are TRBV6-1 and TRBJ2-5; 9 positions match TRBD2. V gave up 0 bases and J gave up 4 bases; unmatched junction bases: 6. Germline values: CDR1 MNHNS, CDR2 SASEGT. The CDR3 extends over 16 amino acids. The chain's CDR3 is CASSEAKPGLAETQYF. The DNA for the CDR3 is TGTGCCAGCAGTGAAGCTAAGCCGGGACTAGCAGAGACCCAGTACTTC.

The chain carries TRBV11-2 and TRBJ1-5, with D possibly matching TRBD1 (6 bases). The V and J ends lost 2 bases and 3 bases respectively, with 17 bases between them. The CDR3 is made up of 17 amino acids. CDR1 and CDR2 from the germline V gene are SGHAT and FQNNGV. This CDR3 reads CASSLKSGAGANQPQHF. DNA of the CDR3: TGTGCCAGCAGCTTAAAATCAGGGGCAGGGGCCAATCAGCCCCAGCATTTT.

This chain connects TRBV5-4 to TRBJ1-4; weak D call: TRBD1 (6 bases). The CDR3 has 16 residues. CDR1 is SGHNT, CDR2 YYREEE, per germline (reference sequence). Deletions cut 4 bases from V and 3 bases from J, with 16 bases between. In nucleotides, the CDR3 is TGTGCCAGCAGCCTGAGGGGGGGGTTCTCTAATGAAAAACTGTTTTTT. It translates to CASSLRGGFSNEKLFF.

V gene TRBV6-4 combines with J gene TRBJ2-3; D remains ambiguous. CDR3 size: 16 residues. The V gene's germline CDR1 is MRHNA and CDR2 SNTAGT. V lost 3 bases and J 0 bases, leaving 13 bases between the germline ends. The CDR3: CASSEIASPSTDTQYF. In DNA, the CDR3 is TGTGCCAGCAGTGAGATTGCGTCTCCCAGCACAGATACGCAGTATTTT.

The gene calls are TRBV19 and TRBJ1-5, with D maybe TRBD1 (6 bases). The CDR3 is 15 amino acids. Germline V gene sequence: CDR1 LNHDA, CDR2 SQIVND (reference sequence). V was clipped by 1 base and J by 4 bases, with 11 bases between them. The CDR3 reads CASSIGQVGNQPQHF. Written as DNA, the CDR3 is TGTGCCAGTAGTATAGGACAGGTAGGAAATCAGCCCCAGCATTTT. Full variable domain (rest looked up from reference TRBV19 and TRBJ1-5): DGGITQSPKYLFRKEGQNVTLSCEQNLNHDAMYWYRQDPGQGLRLIYYSQIVNDFQKGDIAEGYSVSREKKESFPLTVTSAQKNPTAFYLCASSIGQVGNQPQHFGDGTRLSIL.

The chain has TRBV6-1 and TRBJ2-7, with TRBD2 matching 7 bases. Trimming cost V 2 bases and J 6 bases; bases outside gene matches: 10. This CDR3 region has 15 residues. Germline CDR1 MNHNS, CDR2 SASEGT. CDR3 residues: CASSELGGYLVEQYF. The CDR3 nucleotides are TGTGCCAGCAGTGAATTGGGGGGGTATCTCGTCGAGCAGTACTTC.

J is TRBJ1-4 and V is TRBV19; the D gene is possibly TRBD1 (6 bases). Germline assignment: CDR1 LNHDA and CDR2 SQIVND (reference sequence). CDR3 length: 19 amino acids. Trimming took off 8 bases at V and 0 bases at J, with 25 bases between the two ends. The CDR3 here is CASSRGTGHPSTTNEKLFF. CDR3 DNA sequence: TGTGCCAGTTCAAGGGGGACCGGCCATCCGTCAACAACTAATGAAAAACTGTTTTTT. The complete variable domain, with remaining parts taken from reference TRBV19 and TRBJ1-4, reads DGGITQSPKYLFRKEGQNVTLSCEQNLNHDAMYWYRQDPGQGLRLIYYSQIVNDFQKGDIAEGYSVSREKKESFPLTVTSAQKNPTAFYLCASSRGTGHPSTTNEKLFFGSGTQLSVL.

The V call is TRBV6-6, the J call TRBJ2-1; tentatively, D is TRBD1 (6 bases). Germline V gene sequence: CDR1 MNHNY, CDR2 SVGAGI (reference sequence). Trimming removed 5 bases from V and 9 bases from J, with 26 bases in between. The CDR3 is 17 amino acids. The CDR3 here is CASSLRDRRGIYGEQFF. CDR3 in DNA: TGTGCCAGCAGTCTCCGCGACCGCAGGGGAATTTACGGTGAGCAGTTCTTC.